These T cell receptor beta chains were read from a single sample in a study of blood T cell repertoires in COVID-19. Profiling relied on immunoSEQ multiplex PCR, and the TCRdb table lists in-frame clones only, not all of them. Among approximately 69,000 clones listed, roughly 80% were seen once. The specimen was peripheral blood. The receptors were gathered from a man aged 50 to 59 with COVID-19, enrolled during active disease. Each CDR3 is given with its conserved first and last residue.

TRBV4-2,TRBJ2-3,CASSQGRTSGTLLTQYF
TRBV6-5,TRBJ2-1,CASSVQSGKFF
TRBV9,TRBJ2-3,CASSVSSGGNTDTQYF
TRBV30,TRBJ2-2,CAWSFWGAGELFF
TRBV5-6,TRBJ1-1,CASSLGRRIEAFF
TRBV7-6,TRBJ1-4,CASSLNSDEGGKLFF
TRBV9,TRBJ1-6,CASSPRREGSPLHF
TRBV7-6,TRBJ1-5,CASSAGDYQPQHF
TRBV10-2,TRBJ2-7,CATQGREQYF
TRBV12-5,TRBJ2-1,CASGSERFPRYEQFF
TRBV19,TRBJ1-1,CASSIDSLSGGSDTEAFF
TRBV4-1,TRBJ2-1,CASSQDPGLAGVNEQFF
TRBV6-2/TRBV6-3,TRBJ1-3,CASSEGQGADTIYF
TRBV9,TRBJ2-3,CASSVSDRVRDTQYF
TRBV19,TRBJ2-7,CASSTQGADEQYF
TRBV19,TRBJ1-5,CASTPWQGARRTPQHF
TRBV18,TRBJ2-7,CASSPDRSVNEQYF
TRBV19,TRBJ1-5,CASSILPGAQPQHF
TRBV5-4,TRBJ2-7,CASSLEGQGTYEQYF
TRBV19,TRBJ1-6,CATSDRGNSPLHF
TRBV5-1,TRBJ1-6,CASSLRSNLTGFMSPLHF
TRBV6-5,TRBJ2-5,CASSYGSSGEETQYF
TRBV30,TRBJ2-5,CACEGQEETQYF
TRBV5-5,TRBJ1-4,CASSSQFGGDNEKLFF
TRBV4-2,TRBJ2-7,CASSQGVGAGEQYF
TRBV7-2,TRBJ2-3,CASSASGGFTDTQYF
TRBV29-1,TRBJ2-7,CSVSETGVGEQYF
TRBV6-5,TRBJ1-2,CASTLNQGHYGYTF
TRBV10-1,TRBJ2-7,CSPMTGPNYEQYF
TRBV2,TRBJ1-4,CASSDGAGRSEKLFF
TRBV7-6,TRBJ2-5,CASSLDRQGKTQYF
TRBV7-3,TRBJ2-3,CASSFQGAVDTQYF
TRBV3-1/TRBV3-2,TRBJ1-2,CASSHGGQDYGYTF
TRBV21-1,TRBJ2-7,CASSKERQGDGSEQYF
TRBV29-1,TRBJ1-2,CSDQNGWSYGYTF
TRBV2,TRBJ1-5,CASSREGGSNQPQHF
TRBV4-2,TRBJ2-3,CASSPRIAGGITDTQYF
TRBV7-3,TRBJ1-2,CASGMTGSTPYGYTF
TRBV3-1/TRBV3-2,TRBJ2-3,CASSQGTSGGTDTQYF
TRBV10-1,TRBJ1-6,CASSEVVPSSYNSPLHF
TRBV18,TRBJ2-5,CASGDSQETQYF
TRBV9,TRBJ1-1,CASSDGQGAAEAFF